This is a list of T cell receptor beta chains from one sample in a study of blood T cells in healthy people across ages. TCRdb processed the 5' RACE reads anew with MiXCR; each CDR3 protein has one entry. The table includes hundreds of thousands of distinct CDR3 sequences, approximately 26% detected once. These data were also reused for a study on T cells of mothers and their children.

The sample comprised blood. These receptors originate from a boy between 2 and 10 years old in good health. The conserved cysteine and the conserved F or W are not part of the CDR3 here. D genes are given only for firm matches. The size entry is marked missing in some rows and otherwise reads once, few, many or a size class.

V	D	size	J	CDR3
TRBV2	TRBD2	NA	TRBJ2-5	ASSWTSGGSGTQY
TRBV6-5	NA	few	TRBJ2-5	ASSYPGGPDLWTQY
TRBV28	TRBD1	NA	NA	ASTPGTGFNEQF
TRBV9	NA	NA	TRBJ2-1	ASSEGGQSSYNEQF
TRBV7-6	NA	NA	NA	ASSLYPTTYEQY
TRBV11-1	NA	few	TRBJ2-7	ASSRGGNSYEQY
TRBV13	TRBD1	NA	TRBJ1-6	ASSFTSGQGYNSPLH
TRBV20-1	TRBD2	few	TRBJ2-5	SAQDQASGAQETQY
TRBV30	NA	few	TRBJ1-5	AWSVRGAQPQH
TRBV20-1	NA	NA	TRBJ1-4	SASTVSTNEKLF
TRBV6-1	NA	NA	TRBJ1-1	ASSEVLSMRTEAF
TRBV7-9	TRBD2	once	NA	ASSENGLADHPQVEQY
TRBV9	TRBD2	NA	NA	ASSVASGLTYEQY
TRBV3-1	NA	NA	TRBJ2-1	ASSQERAGLSYEQF
TRBV12-3/TRBV12-4	NA	few	TRBJ2-7	ASSLDGTSKQY
TRBV15	NA	NA	TRBJ2-3	ATSRETVADTQY
TRBV6-2/TRBV6-3	TRBD2	NA	TRBJ2-1	ASSYYGTSGRVVNEQF